This T cell receptor (beta chain) was recorded in a study of identifying expanded T cells in peripheral blood. Whole-study findings and limits: Roughly two-week clone count variance significantly increased as total template count grew. Around 1.2 clones differed between technical replicates, versus around 15 and 19 over time.

Healthy donors had no documented immune events, such as infections, while sampled. TCRdb keeps only in-frame clones here, not all; method: immunoSEQ multiplex PCR. The data hold 70,000 or so clones, with roughly nine tenths observed a single time. With 5 bases removed from V and 5 bases from J, the gap between germline ends came to 20 bases. The CDR3 sequence is 16 residues long. Germline V CDR1 and CDR2: SGHTA, FQGNSA. Worth noting for this clone: The antigen remains unidentified.

V and J are TRBV7-2 and TRBJ2-3, with D possibly being TRBD1 (6 bases). The sequenced material came from blood. The source is a person aged 18 to 69 in good health. The CDR3 protein is CASSRVVQGPQDTQYF. Written as DNA, the CDR3 is TGTGCCAGCAGCCGAGTTGTGCAGGGGCCCCAAGATACGCAGTATTTT.